This TCR beta chain was obtained from a study of T cells after yellow fever vaccination. Study findings and constraints: Abundant clonotypes from the bulk population could have been carried over as contaminants into FACS-sorted repertoires. A weaker but faster secondary response was observed, peaking on day 5 versus 15. Just a small share of clonotypes turned up in the CD4 compartment as well as the CD8 compartment.

Regarding this clonotype: As yet, its antigen is unknown.

A single record per CDR3 protein comes from TCRdb applying MiXCR to the 5' RACE reads. Of around 610,000 distinct CDR3 sequences detected, 13% appear once; the ten largest clones hold 11% to 15%. CDR1 DFQATT and CDR2 SNEGSKA come from the germline V gene (reference sequence). V shed 0 bases, J shed 2 bases, and the junction held 6 bases outside the gene matches. The length of the CDR3 is 15 residues. The TCR sequence derives from a young man who received the YFV17D yellow fever vaccine. The chain combines TRBV20-1 with TRBJ2-7; 8 positions match TRBD2. The sequencing here drew on PBMCs, taken on the day of the yellow fever booster vaccination. CDR3 loop: CSARDLGTSPYEQYF. For the CDR3, the DNA is TGCAGTGCTAGAGATCTGGGGACTAGTCCCTACGAGCAGTACTTC.